This T cell receptor (beta chain) was retrieved from a study of shared clonotypes between healthy human individuals. Across the study: Per donor, three plates held CD4 naive cells, three held CD4 memory, two held CD8 naive and one held CD8 memory.

The germline CDR1 and CDR2 sequences are SEHNR and FQNEAQ (reference sequence). The CDR3 is 18 amino acids. Trimming pared 5 bases from V and 0 bases from J, leaving 17 bases between. Study-level points and caveats: Several donors held around 5% of naive CD4 clonotypes in common.

Of note for this clone: Its antigen remains unknown.

Clones were read by immunoSEQ multiplex PCR, and TCRdb kept only the in-frame ones, dropping some. This table has approximately 1.9 million clones, just under 95% appearing once. CD45RO negativity and positive selection for CCR7 defined naive CD8 cells, a population that excluded terminally differentiated effector memory CD45RA+ cells. Adult donors, all healthy and HIV-negative, had no recent acute infections or vaccinations. The sequence derives from a man younger than 30 in good health. Some clones in this sample may be carry-over from other donors' samples. Material for sequencing was naive CD8+ T cells from PBMCs. The chain is built from TRBV7-9 and TRBJ2-6; tentatively, D is TRBD1 (5 bases). The CDR3 coding sequence is TGTGCCAGCAGCACCAGAGGACATACGCCCTCTGGGGCCAACGTCCTGACTTTC. It is translated as CASSTRGHTPSGANVLTF. The full variable domain, completed using reference TRBV7-9 and TRBJ2-6, is DTGVSQNPRHKITKRGQNVTFRCDPISEHNRLYWYRQTLGQGPEFLTYFQNEAQLEKSRLLSDRFSAERPKGSFSTLEIQRTEQGDSAMYLCASSTRGHTPSGANVLTFGAGSRLTVL.